This record concerns one TCR beta chain sequence. What it recognizes is unknown. The sample is drawn from a study of immune evolution from preneoplasia to lung adenocarcinoma. Study-level findings and limits: Later-stage lesions appeared to have more T cells, more diversity, less clonality.

This table comes from immunoSEQ multiplex PCR, and its TCRdb copy is limited to in-frame clones, with some not included. The table records around 4,600 clones, roughly 80% of them present only once. The source of this sequence is a person between 60 and 80 years old with lung adenocarcinoma. Sequencing input: FFPE minimally invasive lung adenocarcinoma tissue.

CDR3: CASGFSGRDTQYF. CDR3 sequence (DNA): TGTGCCAGCGGGTTTTCAGGGAGGGATACGCAGTATTTT. The chain is built from TRBV6-1 and TRBJ2-3; possible D gene TRBD2, 6 bases. Trimming left V 8 bases short and J 6 bases short, with 15 bases between. CDR1 and CDR2 (germline): MNHNS, SASEGT. The CDR3 consists of 13 residues.